The rows below give T cell receptor beta chains drawn from one sample of a study of CD8+ T cells in alopecia areata. Profiled with immunoSEQ multiplex PCR; TCRdb holds only in-frame clones, not every one. The table includes about 130,000 clones, around 49% detected once. The sample was CD8+ T cells sorted from blood, taken at week 0. These receptors all come from a human donor with alopecia areata. The CDR3 runs from the conserved cysteine through the conserved F or W. A D gene is named only where the DNA matches it firmly. The size entry is marked missing in some rows and otherwise reads once, few, many or a size class.

V: TRBV6-4; size: medium-sized; J: TRBJ2-3; D: TRBD2; length: 15; DNA: TGTGCCAGCAGTCCCGGGACTAGCGGCACAGATACGCAGTATTTT; CDR3: CASSPGTSGTDTQYF
V: TRBV29-1; size: few; J: TRBJ2-2; D: -; length: 16; DNA: TGCAGCGTTGAAGTTCAGGAACAGGGGAACACCGGGGAGCTGTTTTTT; CDR3: CSVEVQEQGNTGELFF
V: TRBV29-1; size: few; J: TRBJ1-1; D: -; length: 12; DNA: TGCAGCGTTGACCCCCCGGGCACTGAAGCTTTCTTT; CDR3: CSVDPPGTEAFF
V: TRBV7-8; size: -; J: TRBJ2-3; D: TRBD2; length: 18; DNA: TGTGCCAGCAGCTTACCTATTTTGGCGGGGGAGGGCACAGATACGCAGTATTTT; CDR3: CASSLPILAGEGTDTQYF
V: TRBV29-1; size: -; J: TRBJ2-3; D: -; length: 14; DNA: TGCAGCGTCTTGGTCGTGGAGGGGAAAGATACGCAGTATTTT; CDR3: CSVLVVEGKDTQYF
V: TRBV9; size: once; J: TRBJ2-2; D: TRBD1; length: 16; DNA: TGTGCCAGCACCCATTCCGGGACAGTAACCAGCGGGGAGCTGTTTTTT; CDR3: CASTHSGTVTSGELFF
V: TRBV5-4; size: -; J: TRBJ1-2; D: -; length: 12; DNA: TGTGCCAGCAGCTTGCTGGGGTTCGGCTACACCTTC; CDR3: CASSLLGFGYTF
V: TRBV18; size: -; J: TRBJ1-5; D: TRBD1; length: 15; DNA: TGTGCCAGCTCACCACCGGACAGGGGGCATCAGCCCCAGCATTTT; CDR3: CASSPPDRGHQPQHF
V: TRBV6-1; size: -; J: TRBJ2-7; D: -; length: 15; DNA: TGTGCCAGCAGTGAAGAAACAGGGCTCTCCTACGAGCAGTACTTC; CDR3: CASSEETGLSYEQYF
V: TRBV11-2; size: -; J: TRBJ1-2; D: -; length: 13; DNA: TGTGCCAGCAGCTTAGGGAGGTACTTGGGCTACACCTTC; CDR3: CASSLGRYLGYTF
V: TRBV5-4; size: -; J: TRBJ1-2; D: TRBD1; length: 13; DNA: TGTGCCAGCAGCCCAGGGGGCGCGGTTGGCTACACCTTC; CDR3: CASSPGGAVGYTF
V: TRBV2; size: -; J: TRBJ1-5; D: TRBD1; length: 17; DNA: TGTGCCAGCAGTGAAAGCGGGACAGAGTATAGCAATCAGCCCCAGCATTTT; CDR3: CASSESGTEYSNQPQHF
V: TRBV5-4; size: once; J: TRBJ2-1; D: TRBD2; length: 11; DNA: TGTGCCAGCAGCTCCGGACTAGCGCTGTTCTTC; CDR3: CASSSGLALFF
V: TRBV11-2; size: -; J: TRBJ2-7; D: -; length: 11; DNA: TGTGCCAGCAGCTCAGGGTACGAGCAGTACTTC; CDR3: CASSSGYEQYF
V: TRBV5-1; size: -; J: TRBJ2-7; D: -; length: 13; DNA: TGCGCCAGCAGCTTGGGACAGTACTACGAGCAGTACTTC; CDR3: CASSLGQYYEQYF
V: TRBV6-4; size: few; J: TRBJ2-1; D: TRBD2; length: 15; DNA: TGTGCCAGCAGTGCGCTAGCGGGGGGAAGCAATGAGCAGTTCTTC; CDR3: CASSALAGGSNEQFF
V: TRBV4-1; size: -; J: TRBJ2-3; D: -; length: 14; DNA: TGCGCCAGCAGCCAAGCGAAGGGTACAGATACGCAGTATTTT; CDR3: CASSQAKGTDTQYF
V: TRBV30; size: once; J: TRBJ2-3; D: TRBD2; length: 16; DNA: TGTGCCGTGGATGCCCCGGGGAGCGGGGGCACAGATACGCAGTATTTT; CDR3: CAVDAPGSGGTDTQYF
V: TRBV30; size: once; J: TRBJ1-4; D: -; length: 12; DNA: TGTGCCTGGGGGGCCGGGATCAAAAAACTGTTTTTT; CDR3: CAWGAGIKKLFF
V: TRBV30; size: -; J: TRBJ2-5; D: TRBD2; length: 14; DNA: TGTGCCTGGAGTGTGGGGCCGGGGGGGATGGCCCAGTACTTC; CDR3: CAWSVGPGGMAQYF
V: TRBV7-9; size: few; J: TRBJ2-5; D: TRBD2; length: 16; DNA: TGTGCCAGCAGCCCGGGACTAGCGGGGCTCCAAGAGACCCAGTACTTC; CDR3: CASSPGLAGLQETQYF
V: TRBV19; size: few; J: TRBJ1-2; D: TRBD1; length: 16; DNA: TGTGCCAGTAGTATCCCTCTCGACAGGGCTGATAATGGCTACACCTTC; CDR3: CASSIPLDRADNGYTF
V: TRBV4-1; size: -; J: TRBJ2-1; D: TRBD2; length: 18; DNA: TGCGCCAGCAGCCAAGACTCCCTAGCGGGGGGCCGGTACAATGAGCAGTTCTTC; CDR3: CASSQDSLAGGRYNEQFF
V: TRBV13; size: -; J: TRBJ2-5; D: TRBD1; length: 14; DNA: TGTGCCAGCAGTCCCCAGGGGGCAGGGAAGACCCAGTACTTC; CDR3: CASSPQGAGKTQYF
V: TRBV11-2; size: -; J: TRBJ1-2; D: -; length: 12; DNA: TGTGCCAGCAGCTTAGAGGCCCCTGGCTACACCTTC; CDR3: CASSLEAPGYTF
V: TRBV9; size: -; J: TRBJ2-7; D: TRBD2; length: 13; DNA: TGTGCCAGCAGCGTAGGAGGGGAGGGGGAGCAGTACTTC; CDR3: CASSVGGEGEQYF
V: TRBV11-2; size: few; J: TRBJ1-1; D: -; length: 16; DNA: TGTGCCAGCAGCCCCATGTTGGGGACGGCGAACACTGAAGCTTTCTTT; CDR3: CASSPMLGTANTEAFF
V: TRBV6-5; size: once; J: TRBJ2-7; D: -; length: 13; DNA: TGTGCCAGCAGTTACTCAGAGGGCTACGAGCAGTACTTC; CDR3: CASSYSEGYEQYF